The 20 T cell receptor beta chains reported below all come from one sample, sequenced in a study of T cells in Graves' hyperthyroidism and ophthalmopathy. RNA transcripts yielded amplified TCR beta CDR3 regions. The HTBI set primed first-round TCR CDR3 RT-PCR. In TCRdb, the multiplex PCR reads were re-called with MiXCR into one record per CDR3 protein. The sample carries a few hundred thousand distinct CDR3 sequences, approximately 25% recorded once. Sequencing was done on a sample of blood. These TCRs come from a man aged 45-65 years with Graves' hyperthyroidism.

The chain employs TRBV6-1 and TRBJ2-3; D unclear. V lost 3 bases and J lost 1, with 8 bases in between. The germline CDR1 and CDR2 sequences are MNHNS and SASEGT. The CDR3 has 14 residues. In DNA form, the CDR3 reads TGTGCCAGCAGTGAGGTACGGGGCACAGATACGCAGTATTTT. Its translation: CASSEVRGTDTQYF.

The rearrangement joins TRBV18 to TRBJ2-1, with 7 bases that match TRBD1. The germline V gene encodes CDR1 KGHSH and CDR2 LQKENI. This CDR3 contains 14 residues. The V segment lost 8 bases and the J segment 6 bases; nucleotides outside the gene matches: 10. Here the CDR3 DNA reads TGTGCCAGCACCTTTTCGGGACAGCGCAATGAGCAGTTCTTC. Its translation is CASTFSGQRNEQFF. The full variable domain, its missing parts supplied by reference TRBV18 and TRBJ2-1, is NAGVMQNPRHLVRRRGQEARLRCSPMKGHSHVYWYRQLPEEGLKFMVYLQKENIIDESGMPKERFSAEFPKEGPSILRIQQVVRGDSAAYFCASTFSGQRNEQFFGPGTRLTVL.

The chain uses TRBV7-2 and TRBJ1-2; D gene ambiguous. Trimming cost V 3 bases and J 2 bases, with 7 bases left between them. Per the germline V gene, CDR1 is SGHTA and CDR2 is FQGNSA. The CDR3 extends over 13 amino acids. The CDR3 spells CASSFAINYGYTF. The DNA for the CDR3 is TGTGCCAGCAGCTTCGCGATCAACTATGGCTACACCTTC.

The sample holds many counts of this clonotype. V and J are TRBV27 and TRBJ2-1; the D is unclear. Germline assignment: CDR1 MNHEY and CDR2 SMNVEV (reference sequence). The CDR3 covers 13 residues. Trimming cost V 2 bases and J 7 bases, with 9 bases left between them. CDR3 coding DNA: TGTGCCAGCAGTTTAGTAGCAGGAAATGAGCAGTTCTTC. This translates into CASSLVAGNEQFF.

This clonotype has just a few counts. The V call is TRBV13, the J call TRBJ2-3; 9 bases are a match to TRBD2. Germline V lookup: CDR1 PRHDT, CDR2 FYEKMQ (reference sequence). The CDR3 has 16 residues. Germline trimming cut 3 bases from V and 5 bases from J; bases unmatched to any gene: 9. Here the CDR3 reads CASSLRASGMGDTQYF. The CDR3 DNA sequence: TGTGCCAGCAGCTTGAGGGCTAGCGGGATGGGAGATACGCAGTATTTT.

This chain links TRBV2 with TRBJ1-4; D is unresolved. The CDR3 runs to 12 residues. CDR1 is SNHLY, CDR2 FYNNEI, per germline. The germline V and J ends were trimmed by 4 bases and 2 bases, with 2 bases remaining between them. CDR3 sequence reads: CASSVTNEKLFF. CDR3 nucleotide sequence: TGTGCCAGCAGTGTCACTAATGAAAAACTGTTTTTT.

The chain recombines TRBV6-1 with TRBJ2-1; 12 positions match TRBD1. From germline, CDR1 is MNHNS and CDR2 SASEGT. The V gene end was trimmed by 7 bases and the J gene end by 9 bases; junction bases not matched to a gene: 10. The CDR3 covers 15 residues. This CDR3 reads CASKTPGQGAGEQFF. CDR3 nucleotides: TGTGCCAGCAAAACCCCGGGACAGGGGGCGGGTGAGCAGTTCTTC.

This chain joins TRBV6-1 and TRBJ2-7, with a possible D match to TRBD1 (5 bases). The CDR3 runs to 15 residues. V was pared by 0 bases and J by 4 bases, with 13 bases between. Germline loops: CDR1 MNHNS, CDR2 SASEGT. CDR3 sequence (DNA): TGTGCCAGCAGTGAAGCGGCAGGGAAGGGTTACGAGCAGTACTTC. Protein: CASSEAAGKGYEQYF.

The chain links TRBV7-9 to TRBJ2-3, with unresolved D. The CDR3 is 16 amino acids. The V gene lost 0 bases and the J gene lost 2 bases, with 12 bases spanning the gap. Germline V gene data show CDR1 as SEHNR and CDR2 as FQNEAQ (reference sequence). CDR3 in amino acids: CASSLADRAPTDTQYF. The DNA of the CDR3 is TGTGCCAGCAGCTTAGCTGATCGGGCCCCCACAGATACGCAGTATTTT.

This clonotype was seen more than once but under ten times. As DNA, the CDR3 is TGTGCCAGCAGCTTAGAGACTAGCGGGAGGACCTCCTACAATGAGCAGTTCTTC. This codes for CASSLETSGRTSYNEQFF. This chain joins TRBV13 and TRBJ2-1; 13 bases are a match to TRBD2. The V gene end was trimmed by 1 base and the J gene end by 0 bases; junction bases not matched to a gene: 3. The germline gives CDR1 PRHDT, CDR2 FYEKMQ (reference sequence). The CDR3 sequence is 18 residues long.

This clonotype has just a few counts. The V and J genes are TRBV19 and TRBJ1-5; D is perhaps TRBD1 (5 bases). The CDR3 extends over 17 amino acids. The germline V gene encodes CDR1 LNHDA and CDR2 SQIVND (reference sequence). The ends were cut back, 5 bases at V and 3 bases at J, with 20 bases in the middle. CDR3 sequence reads: CASSSSPGTGSNQPQHF. The CDR3 DNA reads as TGTGCCAGTAGTTCAAGCCCTGGGACGGGCTCCAATCAGCCCCAGCATTTT.

This clonotype was found many times. This chain uses TRBV18 with TRBJ1-1; a possible D gene is TRBD1 (6 bases). The CDR3 is 13 residues long. Trimming took 0 bases from V and 8 from J, leaving 10 bases between them. In germline, CDR1 is KGHSH, CDR2 LQKENI. Written as DNA, the CDR3 is TGTGCCAGCTCACCACCGGGGGCCGGGGAAGCTTTCTTT. It specifies CASSPPGAGEAFF.

The CDR3 sequence is CASSTGTSGSSDTQYF. DNA of the CDR3: TGTGCCAGCAGTACCGGGACTAGCGGGAGTTCAGATACGCAGTATTTT. The V gene is TRBV6-7, the J gene TRBJ2-3, with 14 bases identical to TRBD2. TRBV6-7 counts as an open reading frame of uncertain function. With V trimmed by 5 bases and J by 4 bases, 5 bases remained unmatched. The length of the CDR3 is 16 residues.

This clonotype was observed a few times. This chain connects TRBV29-1 to TRBJ2-7; D may correspond to TRBD1 or TRBD2 (5 bases each). Per germline, CDR1 SQVTM and CDR2 ANQGSEA. The CDR3 contains 12 residues. The V end lost 3 bases, the J end lost 2 bases, and 8 bases lay between the germline ends. The CDR3 protein is CSVEKGPYEQYF. The CDR3 DNA reads TGCAGCGTTGAGAAGGGACCCTACGAGCAGTACTTC.

This clonotype has ten or more counts. The V and J genes are TRBV11-2 and TRBJ2-3; D possibly corresponds to TRBD2 (5 bases). V gave up 1 base and J gave up 0 bases, with 8 bases separating them. The CDR3 runs 15 residues. Germline V gives CDR1 SGHAT, CDR2 FQNNGV. The CDR3 DNA reads as TGTGCCAGCAGCTTAGCGGGGTTTAGCACAGATACGCAGTATTTT. Its protein product is CASSLAGFSTDTQYF.

The chain employs TRBV6-1 and TRBJ2-5; D uncertain. The CDR3 runs to 12 residues. Trimming removed 6 bases from V and 5 bases from J, with 10 bases in between. Germline lookup yields CDR1 MNHNS and CDR2 SASEGT. The CDR3 loop is CASRTTEETQYF. The CDR3 bases are TGTGCCAGCAGGACCACGGAGGAGACCCAGTACTTC.

This clonotype appeared many times. This chain connects TRBV7-2 to TRBJ2-3; D gene uncertain. The CDR3 runs to 15 residues. Germline-derived CDR1 and CDR2 are SGHTA and FQGNSA. The ends were cut back, 4 bases at V and 5 bases at J, with 16 bases in the middle. The CDR3 bases are TGTGCCAGCAGCTCCAGGATCGTTCCGGGAGATACGCAGTATTTT. Translated, it gives CASSSRIVPGDTQYF.

This clonotype was picked up a small number of times. The V and J genes are TRBV2 and TRBJ2-3; 8 positions agree with TRBD1. The CDR3 length is 14 residues. The junction had 8 bases not matched to a gene; V was cut back by 6 bases and J by 6 bases. Looked up from germline, CDR1 is SNHLY and CDR2 is FYNNEI. CDR3 sequence reads: CASSINRGRDTQYF. Written as DNA, the CDR3 is TGTGCCAGCAGCATCAACAGGGGGAGGGATACGCAGTATTTT.

The chain uses TRBV15 and TRBJ2-6, with D tentatively TRBD2 (5 bases). V lost 0 bases and J lost 4, with 10 bases in between. CDR1 and CDR2 (germline): LNHNV, YYDKDF (reference sequence). The CDR3 sequence is 16 residues long. This CDR3 is CATSRDGGLGANVLTF. The DNA for the CDR3 is TGTGCCACCAGCAGAGATGGCGGGCTGGGGGCCAACGTCCTGACTTTC.

The chain is built from TRBV6-1 and TRBJ2-1, with 8 positions matching TRBD2. Germline values: CDR1 MNHNS, CDR2 SASEGT. This CDR3 spans 13 amino acids. V trimming: 6 bases; J trimming: 9 bases; junction bases outside the gene matches: 7. The CDR3 DNA reads as TGTGCCAGCAGCTTTAGCGGGATGGGTGAGCAGTTCTTC. Its protein is CASSFSGMGEQFF.